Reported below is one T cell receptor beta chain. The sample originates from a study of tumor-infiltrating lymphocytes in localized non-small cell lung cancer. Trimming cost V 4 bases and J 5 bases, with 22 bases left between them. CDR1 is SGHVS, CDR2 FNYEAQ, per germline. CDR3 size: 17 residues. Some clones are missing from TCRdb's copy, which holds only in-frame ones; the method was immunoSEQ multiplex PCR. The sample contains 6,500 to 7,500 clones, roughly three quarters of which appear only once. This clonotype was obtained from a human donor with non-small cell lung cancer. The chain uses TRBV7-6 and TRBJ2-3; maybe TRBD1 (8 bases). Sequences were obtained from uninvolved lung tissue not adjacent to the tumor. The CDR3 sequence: CASSWGLRTGREDTQYF. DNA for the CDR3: TGTGCCAGCAGCTGGGGCCTACGGACAGGGAGGGAAGATACGCAGTATTTT.